This TCR beta chain was found in a study of blood T cell repertoires in COVID-19 (dated by TCRdb to 2020 to 2021). Describing the broader study: The collaborator samples originated in the United States, Italy and Spain and spanned the acute and convalescent phases of COVID-19. The samples were drawn from two sources: the first 160 participants of the ongoing ImmuneRACE study, and 1,000 to 1,500 subjects contributed by 6 global collaborators. Where HLA class I and class II types were available, the types were taken from metadata supplied by the sample provider, not from assay-based typing. The sample metadata nearly always contained a de-identified subject ID, COVID-19 status, age in years and sex. Deeply sampled blood TCRbeta repertoires from subjects exposed to, actively infected with, or recovered from COVID-19 were included in the dataset. The material from the prospective study consisted of cDNA or gDNA derived from T cells, B-cell-depleted T cells, or PBMCs. The repertoires were released in a freely available public database intended as a resource for research on the immune response to SARS-CoV-2. What the research found in general, with its limitations: Clinical and demographic metadata were provided uncurated, with the amount varying by source and participant.

Each collaborating institution followed its own protocols to collect whole blood in K2EDTA tubes. Collaborator samples were shipped for TCRbeta analysis as frozen whole blood, isolated PBMCs, or DNA extracted from either sample type. A note on this clone: This receptor's antigen is unknown. Base qualities are not recorded, but no much larger clone differs from it by a single base. Different DNA sequences within this sample yield the same CDR3.

TCRbeta CDR3 regions were amplified from genomic DNA using the immunoSEQ Assay, a bias-controlled multiplex PCR. As for the authors' bioinformatics: The number of nucleated cells in each sample was estimated by amplification of reference gene primers within the assay. To quantify the absolute abundance of each unique TCRbeta CDR3 rearrangement, sequence reads were collapsed and filtered. For each sample, productive Simpson clonality was calculated as the square root of Simpson's diversity index across productive rearrangements. Entries here come from immuneACCESS through TCRdb and include only in-frame sequences with V and J called. Some clones fail to appear in such tables; in the studies checked, an unresolved V gene covers under half of the shortfall, and the cause of the remainder is unknown. From that table come the V and J calls and clone size; the DNA was used to work out D and trimming. Present in this sample are 150,000 or so clones, around three quarters of which were seen just once. The ten biggest clones cover around 1.5% of the sample.

Its CDR3 holds 14 amino acids, cysteine through phenylalanine. The kept DNA is CDR3 alone, 42 bases in frame from the first base. V loses 6 bases at its end and J loses 4 bases; junction bases beyond the gene matches: 4. CDR1 and CDR2 (MNHEY, SVGAGI) derive from the germline V gene. The chain employs TRBV6-5 and TRBJ1-2; 11 central nucleotides agree with TRBD1. What was sequenced was peripheral blood. The TCR was taken from a man aged 80 or over with acute or convalescent COVID-19. The CDR3 in this case is CASSSGTGGYGYTF. The nucleotide sequence reads TGTGCCAGCAGCTCCGGGACAGGGGGCTATGGCTACACCTTC.